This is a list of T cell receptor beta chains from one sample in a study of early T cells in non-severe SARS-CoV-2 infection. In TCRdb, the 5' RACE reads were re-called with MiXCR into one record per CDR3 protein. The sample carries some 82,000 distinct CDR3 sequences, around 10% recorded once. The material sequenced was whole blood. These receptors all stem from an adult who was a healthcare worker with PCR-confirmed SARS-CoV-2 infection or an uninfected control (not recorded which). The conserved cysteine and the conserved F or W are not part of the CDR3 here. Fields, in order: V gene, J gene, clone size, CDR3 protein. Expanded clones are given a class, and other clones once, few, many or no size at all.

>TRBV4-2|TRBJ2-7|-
ASSQGGLAGGHPYEQY
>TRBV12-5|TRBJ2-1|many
ASGTEPKGLAGGQVNEQF
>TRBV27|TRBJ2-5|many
ASSLYPLGGVQETQY
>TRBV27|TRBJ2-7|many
ASSLGRGRIYEQY
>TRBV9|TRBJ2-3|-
ASSVEGTAAYTDTQY
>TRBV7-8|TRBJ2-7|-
ASLAGTGGYEQY
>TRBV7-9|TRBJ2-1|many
ASSPRDSPNEQF
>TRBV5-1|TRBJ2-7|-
ASSSRQGQVGEQY
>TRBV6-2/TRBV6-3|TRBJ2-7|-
ASSYGGGGNEQY
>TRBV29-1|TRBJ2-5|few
SVPQSQETQY
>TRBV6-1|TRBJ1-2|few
ASSERQGMNYGYT
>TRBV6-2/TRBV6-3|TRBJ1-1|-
ASREAGDYTEAF
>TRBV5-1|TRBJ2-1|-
ASSPGQGAYNEQF
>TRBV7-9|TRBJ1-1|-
ASSFPWGMNTEAF
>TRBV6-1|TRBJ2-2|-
ASSEVLVAAISTGELF
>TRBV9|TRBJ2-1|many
ASKPSPGDEQF
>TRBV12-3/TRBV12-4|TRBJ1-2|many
ASSFSERVYGYT
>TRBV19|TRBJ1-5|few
ASSIVGQGGQPQH
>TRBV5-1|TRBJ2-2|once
ASSSDSYSGELF
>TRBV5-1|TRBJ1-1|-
ASRVGTEAF
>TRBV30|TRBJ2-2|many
AWKPLRQITGELF
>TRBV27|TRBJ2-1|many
ASSWGQGALEQF
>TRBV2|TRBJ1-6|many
ASSDGDTGNSPLH